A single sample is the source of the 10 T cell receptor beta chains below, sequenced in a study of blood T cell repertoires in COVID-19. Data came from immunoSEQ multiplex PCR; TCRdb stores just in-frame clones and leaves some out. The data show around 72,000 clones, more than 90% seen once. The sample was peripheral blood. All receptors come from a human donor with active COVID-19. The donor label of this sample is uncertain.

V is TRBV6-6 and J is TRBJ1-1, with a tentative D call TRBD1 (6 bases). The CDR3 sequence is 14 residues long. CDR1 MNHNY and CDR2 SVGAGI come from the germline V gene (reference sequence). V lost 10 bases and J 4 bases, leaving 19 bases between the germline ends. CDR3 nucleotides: TGTGCCATCCGTCTTAGGCGGGGGGCCACTGAAGCTTTCTTT. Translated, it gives CAIRLRRGATEAFF.

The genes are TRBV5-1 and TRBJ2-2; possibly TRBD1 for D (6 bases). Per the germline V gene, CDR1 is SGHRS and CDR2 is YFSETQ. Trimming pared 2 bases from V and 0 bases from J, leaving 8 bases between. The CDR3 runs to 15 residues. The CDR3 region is CASSLGTSNTGELFF. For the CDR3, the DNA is TGCGCCAGCAGCTTAGGGACATCGAACACCGGGGAGCTGTTTTTT.

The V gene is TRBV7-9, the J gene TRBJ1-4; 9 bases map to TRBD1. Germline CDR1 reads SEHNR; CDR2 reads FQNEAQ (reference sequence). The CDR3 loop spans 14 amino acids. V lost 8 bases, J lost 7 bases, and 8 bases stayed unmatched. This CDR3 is CASHAGTGREKLFF. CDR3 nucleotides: TGTGCCAGCCACGCCGGGACAGGGCGTGAAAAACTGTTTTTT. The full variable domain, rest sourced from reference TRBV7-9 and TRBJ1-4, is DTGVSQNPRHKITKRGQNVTFRCDPISEHNRLYWYRQTLGQGPEFLTYFQNEAQLEKSRLLSDRFSAERPKGSFSTLEIQRTEQGDSAMYLCASHAGTGREKLFFGSGTQLSVL.

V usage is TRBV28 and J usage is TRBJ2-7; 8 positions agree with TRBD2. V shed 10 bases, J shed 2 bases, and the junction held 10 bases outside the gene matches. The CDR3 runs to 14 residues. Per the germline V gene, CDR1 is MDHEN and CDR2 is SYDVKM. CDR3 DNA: TGTGCCACCGAGGAAGCGGGAGTCCCCTACGAGCAGTACTTC. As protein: CATEEAGVPYEQYF. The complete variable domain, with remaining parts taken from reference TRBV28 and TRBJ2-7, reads DVKVTQSSRYLVKRTGEKVFLECVQDMDHENMFWYRQDPGLGLRLIYFSYDVKMKEKGDIPEGYSVSREKKERFSLILESASTNQTSMYLCATEEAGVPYEQYFGPGTRLTVT.

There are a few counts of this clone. The CDR3 loop is CASSLGAAGGEAFF. The CDR3 coding sequence is TGTGCCAGCAGCCTAGGGGCCGCAGGGGGCGAAGCTTTCTTT. The V call is TRBV28, the J call TRBJ1-1; 8 positions agree with TRBD1. The germline V gene has CDR1 MDHEN and CDR2 SYDVKM. The CDR3 consists of 14 residues. Trimming took 6 bases from V and 8 from J; bases not matched to a gene: 11.

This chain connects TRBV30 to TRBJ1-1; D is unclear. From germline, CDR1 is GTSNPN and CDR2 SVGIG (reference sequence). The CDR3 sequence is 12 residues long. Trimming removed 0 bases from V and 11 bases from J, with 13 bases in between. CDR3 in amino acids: CAWSVGRLGAFF. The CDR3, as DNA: TGTGCCTGGAGTGTAGGTAGGCTCGGGGCTTTCTTT.

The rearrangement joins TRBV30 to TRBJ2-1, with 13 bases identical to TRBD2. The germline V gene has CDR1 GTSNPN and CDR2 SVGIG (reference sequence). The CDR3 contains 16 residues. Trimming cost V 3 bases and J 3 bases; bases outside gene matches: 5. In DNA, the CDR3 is TGTGCCTGGAGCGGACTAGCGGGAGACCACTACAATGAGCAGTTCTTC. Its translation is CAWSGLAGDHYNEQFF.

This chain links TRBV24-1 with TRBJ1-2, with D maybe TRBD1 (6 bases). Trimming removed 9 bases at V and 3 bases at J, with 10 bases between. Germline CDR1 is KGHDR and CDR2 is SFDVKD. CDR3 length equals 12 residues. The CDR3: CATRGADYGYTF. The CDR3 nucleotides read TGTGCCACCCGGGGGGCGGACTATGGCTACACCTTC.

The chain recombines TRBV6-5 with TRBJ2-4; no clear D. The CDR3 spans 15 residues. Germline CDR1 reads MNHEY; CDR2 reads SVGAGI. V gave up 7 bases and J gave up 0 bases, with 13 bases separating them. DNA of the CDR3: TGTGCCAGCAACCCTACTCCTAAAGCCAAAAACATTCAGTACTTC. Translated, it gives CASNPTPKAKNIQYF.

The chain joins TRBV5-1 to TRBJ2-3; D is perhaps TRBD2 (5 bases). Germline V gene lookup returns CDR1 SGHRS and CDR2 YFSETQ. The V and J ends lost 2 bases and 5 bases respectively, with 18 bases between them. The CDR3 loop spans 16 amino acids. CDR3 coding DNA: TGCGCCAGCAGCTTATCTGGAGGCTCGACGTTAGATACGCAGTATTTT. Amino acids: CASSLSGGSTLDTQYF.